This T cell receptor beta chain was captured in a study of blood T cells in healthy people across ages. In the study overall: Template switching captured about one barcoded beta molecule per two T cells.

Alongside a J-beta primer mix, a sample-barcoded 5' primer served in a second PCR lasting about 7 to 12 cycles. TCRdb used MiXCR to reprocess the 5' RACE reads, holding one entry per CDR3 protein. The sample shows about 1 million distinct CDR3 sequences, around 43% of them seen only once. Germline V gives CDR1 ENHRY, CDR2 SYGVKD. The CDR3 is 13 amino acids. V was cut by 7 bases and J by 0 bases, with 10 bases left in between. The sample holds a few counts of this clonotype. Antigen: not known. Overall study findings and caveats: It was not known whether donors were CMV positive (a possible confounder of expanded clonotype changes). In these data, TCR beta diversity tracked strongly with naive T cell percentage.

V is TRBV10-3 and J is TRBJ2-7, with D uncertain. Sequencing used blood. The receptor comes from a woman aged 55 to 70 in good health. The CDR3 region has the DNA TGTGCCATCACCTTTCCTAGCTCCTACGAGCAGTACTTC. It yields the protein CAITFPSSYEQYF.